The 15 T cell receptor beta chains reported below all come from one sample, sequenced in a study of cytomegalovirus exposure and HLA in healthy donors. Primers: 60 Vbeta forward and 13 Jbeta reverse. The repertoire was sequenced with immunoSEQ multiplex PCR; TCRdb's copy has only in-frame clones and lacks some. Of 140,000 or so clones in the sample, over 80% were seen once. Material for sequencing was PBMCs. The receptors derive from a woman between 25 and 40 years old in good health and CMV-seronegative.

This clone has just one count. The chain links TRBV5-4 to TRBJ2-4, with unresolved D. The CDR3 is made up of 15 amino acids. CDR1 is SGHNT, CDR2 YYREEE, per germline (reference sequence). V was pared by 4 bases and J by 0 bases, with 11 bases between. CDR3: CASSPDTLAKNIQYF. CDR3 nucleotide sequence: TGTGCCAGCAGCCCAGACACCCTAGCCAAAAACATTCAGTACTTC.

The gene calls are TRBV7-3 and TRBJ2-7, with 7 bases identical to TRBD1. This CDR3 region has 14 residues. CDR1 SGHTA and CDR2 FQGTGA come from the germline V gene. The J segment lost 5 bases and the V segment lost 5 bases, leaving 9 bases of the junction unmatched. CDR3 DNA: TGTGCCAGCAGCCCAAACGGACAGGCCAACGAGCAGTACTTC. Translated: CASSPNGQANEQYF.

This chain joins TRBV30 and TRBJ2-3, with TRBD2 matching over 8 bases. The CDR3 sequence is 15 residues long. Germline V gene sequence: CDR1 GTSNPN, CDR2 SVGIG (reference sequence). Trimming removed 5 bases from V and 1 base from J; junction bases left unmatched: 8. The CDR3: CAWLAPGLGTDTQYF. The CDR3 region has the DNA TGTGCCTGGTTGGCCCCGGGACTAGGCACAGATACGCAGTATTTT.

This clone has just a few counts. The chain couples TRBV5-1 to TRBJ2-7; D might be TRBD2 (6 bases). This CDR3 has 12 residues. Germline assignment: CDR1 SGHRS and CDR2 YFSETQ. Trimming took 5 bases from V and 6 from J, leaving 12 bases between them. The CDR3 bases are TGCGCCAGCAGTTACCGGGACTCCGAGCAGTACTTC. Its protein is CASSYRDSEQYF.

CDR3 sequence (DNA): TGTGCCAGCAGCCCCATCCGCAGGGACTATGGCTACACCTTC. As protein: CASSPIRRDYGYTF. V and J are TRBV7-9 and TRBJ1-2, with a possible D match to TRBD1 (5 bases). The V end lost 5 bases, the J end lost 3 bases, and 13 bases lay between the germline ends. Germline V gives CDR1 SEHNR, CDR2 FQNEAQ (reference sequence). The CDR3 has 14 residues.

J is TRBJ2-5 and V is TRBV7-2; 8 bases map to TRBD1. The CDR3 has 15 amino acids. The germline CDR1 and CDR2 sequences are SGHTA and FQGNSA. The J segment lost 2 bases and the V segment lost 2 bases, leaving 4 bases of the junction unmatched. The CDR3 is CASSLSRGLQETQYF. CDR3 bases: TGTGCCAGCAGCTTATCCAGGGGGCTTCAAGAGACCCAGTACTTC.

CDR3 protein: CASSPSGPRTDTQYF. CDR3 DNA sequence: TGTGCCAGCTCACCTTCTGGGCCTCGCACAGATACGCAGTATTTT. The chain recombines TRBV18 with TRBJ2-3; D gene ambiguous. Germline-derived CDR1 and CDR2 are KGHSH and LQKENI. Trimming took 3 bases from V and 1 from J, leaving 11 bases between them. The CDR3 has 15 residues.

With respect to this clone: A read error may account for a junction end that differs from germline. The chain links TRBV7-9 to TRBJ2-3, with 8 bases that match TRBD2. Germline CDR1 is SEHNR and CDR2 is FQNEAQ (reference sequence). This CDR3 spans 16 amino acids. CDR3 coding DNA: TGTTCCAGCAGCTTAGGGCTAGCGGGTTTCACAGATACGCAGTATTTT. Its translation is CSSSLGLAGFTDTQYF.

The chain joins TRBV5-1 to TRBJ2-5; D call uncertain. Germline V gives CDR1 SGHRS, CDR2 YFSETQ. The CDR3 is made up of 14 amino acids. The V and J ends lost 4 bases and 1 base respectively, with 11 bases between them. CDR3 nucleotides: TGCGCCAGCAGCGTGGAGCCCTCCCAAGAGACCCAGTACTTC. This encodes CASSVEPSQETQYF.

The chain joins TRBV9 to TRBJ2-7, with 7 bases that match TRBD2. Germline values: CDR1 SGDLS, CDR2 YYNGEE. The J segment lost 1 base and the V segment lost 4 bases, leaving 8 bases of the junction unmatched. This CDR3 spans 15 amino acids. The CDR3 region has the DNA TGTGCCAGCAGCCTCGACGGGGGGAGGTCCTACGAGCAGTACTTC. Its translation is CASSLDGGRSYEQYF.

The chain is built from TRBV10-3 and TRBJ2-7, with 8 bases fitting TRBD2. Per the germline V gene, CDR1 is ENHRY and CDR2 is SYGVKD. After removal of 8 bases from V and 6 bases from J, the junction contained 12 bases not matched to a gene. The CDR3 contains 14 residues. CDR3 bases: TGTGCCATCGGAGAGGTCGGACTAGCAGGCGAGCAGTACTTC. It is translated as CAIGEVGLAGEQYF.

The V and J genes are TRBV19 and TRBJ1-3; TRBD1 agrees at 11 bases. The CDR3 runs to 15 residues. The germline V gene encodes CDR1 LNHDA and CDR2 SQIVND (reference sequence). J gave up 5 bases and V 7 bases, and 7 bases lay outside the gene matches. The chain's CDR3 is CASTPGQGVRNTIYF. The CDR3 DNA sequence: TGTGCCAGTACCCCGGGACAGGGGGTAAGAAACACCATATATTTT.

Comment on this clone: The same CDR3 can be traced to other DNA sequences in this sample. The chain joins TRBV11-2 to TRBJ2-5; D is uncertain. The CDR3 runs to 11 residues. The V and J ends lost 5 bases and 5 bases respectively, with 6 bases between them. Per germline, CDR1 SGHAT and CDR2 FQNNGV. The CDR3 bases are TGTGCCAGCAGCCCGCGTGAGACCCAGTACTTC. It codes for CASSPRETQYF.

J is TRBJ2-7 and V is TRBV25-1; 9 nucleotides align to TRBD1. The CDR3 sequence is 14 residues long. Per the germline V gene, CDR1 is MGHDK and CDR2 is SYGVNS. V lost 5 bases to trimming and J lost 2 bases; unmatched junction nucleotides: 4. The CDR3 DNA sequence: TGTGCCAGCAGTCCCGGGACAGGGACCTACGAGCAGTACTTC. Translation: CASSPGTGTYEQYF.

In DNA form, the CDR3 reads TGCGCCAGCAGCCAAGATTTGACTCTCGGGAGTTACTATGGCTACACCTTC. This gives the protein CASSQDLTLGSYYGYTF. The gene calls are TRBV4-3 and TRBJ1-2, with D unresolved. CDR1 is LGHNA, CDR2 YSLEER, per germline. The CDR3 is made up of 17 amino acids. Trimming stripped 0 bases from V and 3 bases from J, with 17 bases between.